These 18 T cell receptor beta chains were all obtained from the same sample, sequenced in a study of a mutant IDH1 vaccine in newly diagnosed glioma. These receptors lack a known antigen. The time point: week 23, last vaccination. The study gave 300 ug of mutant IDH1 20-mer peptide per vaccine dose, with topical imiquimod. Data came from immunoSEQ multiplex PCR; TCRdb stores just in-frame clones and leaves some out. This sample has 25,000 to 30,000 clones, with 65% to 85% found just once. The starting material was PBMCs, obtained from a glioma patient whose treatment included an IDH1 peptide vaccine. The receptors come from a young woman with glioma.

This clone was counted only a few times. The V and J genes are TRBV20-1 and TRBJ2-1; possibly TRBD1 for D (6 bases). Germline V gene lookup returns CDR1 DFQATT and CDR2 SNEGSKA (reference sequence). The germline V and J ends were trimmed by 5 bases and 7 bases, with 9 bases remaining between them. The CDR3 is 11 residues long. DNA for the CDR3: TGCAGTGCTTCCCAGGGGAATGAGCAGTTCTTC. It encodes CSASQGNEQFF.

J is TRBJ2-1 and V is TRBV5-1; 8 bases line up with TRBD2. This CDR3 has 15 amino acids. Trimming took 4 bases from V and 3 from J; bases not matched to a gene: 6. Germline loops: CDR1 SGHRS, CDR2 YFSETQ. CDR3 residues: CASSGRGADYNEQFF. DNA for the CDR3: TGCGCCAGCAGCGGGCGGGGGGCTGACTACAATGAGCAGTTCTTC.

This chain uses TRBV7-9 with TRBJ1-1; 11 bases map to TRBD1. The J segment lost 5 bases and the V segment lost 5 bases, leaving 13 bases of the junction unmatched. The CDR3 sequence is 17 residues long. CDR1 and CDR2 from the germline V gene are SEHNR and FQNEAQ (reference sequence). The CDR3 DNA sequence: TGTGCCAGCAGCCTCCCTCTTCCCGGGACAGGGGGTACTGAAGCTTTCTTT. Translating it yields CASSLPLPGTGGTEAFF.

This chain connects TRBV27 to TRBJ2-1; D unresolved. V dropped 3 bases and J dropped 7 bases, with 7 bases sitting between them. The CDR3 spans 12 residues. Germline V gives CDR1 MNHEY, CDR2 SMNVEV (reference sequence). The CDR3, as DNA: TGTGCCAGCAGTTTTGTAGGGAATGAGCAGTTCTTC. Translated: CASSFVGNEQFF.

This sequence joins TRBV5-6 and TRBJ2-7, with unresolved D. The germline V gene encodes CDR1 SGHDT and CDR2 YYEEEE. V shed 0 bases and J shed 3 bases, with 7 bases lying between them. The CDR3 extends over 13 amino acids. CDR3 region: CASSLDSFYEQYF. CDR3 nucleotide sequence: TGTGCCAGCAGCTTGGACAGTTTCTACGAGCAGTACTTC.

CDR3 sequence reads: CASSQVWLTLNTEAFF. The CDR3 region has the DNA TGCGCCAGCAGCCAAGTCTGGTTGACCCTGAACACTGAAGCTTTCTTT. J is TRBJ1-1 and V is TRBV4-1; no firm D call. CDR3 length: 16 amino acids. Germline-derived CDR1 and CDR2 are MGHRA and YSYEKL. The ends were cut back, 1 base at V and 0 bases at J, with 12 bases in the middle.

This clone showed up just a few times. CDR3 loop: CASSYKFGAYTEAFF. The DNA of the CDR3 is TGTGCCAGCAGTTACAAGTTCGGAGCCTACACTGAAGCTTTCTTT. The J gene is TRBJ1-1, the V gene TRBV6-5, with D uncertain. Looked up from germline, CDR1 is MNHEY and CDR2 is SVGAGI. This CDR3 contains 15 residues. The V gene lost 2 bases and the J gene lost 3 bases, with 13 bases spanning the gap.

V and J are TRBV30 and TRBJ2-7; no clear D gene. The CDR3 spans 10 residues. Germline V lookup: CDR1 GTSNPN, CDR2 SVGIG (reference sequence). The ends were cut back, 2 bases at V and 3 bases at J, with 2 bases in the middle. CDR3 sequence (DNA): TGTGCCTGGAGTATCTACGAGCAGTACTTC. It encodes CAWSIYEQYF.

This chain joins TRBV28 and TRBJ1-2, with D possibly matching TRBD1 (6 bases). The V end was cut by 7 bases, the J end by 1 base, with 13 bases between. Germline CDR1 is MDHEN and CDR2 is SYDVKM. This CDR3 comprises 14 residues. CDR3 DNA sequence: TGTGCCAGCACCGGGACATCCTTTAACTATGGCTACACCTTC. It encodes CASTGTSFNYGYTF.

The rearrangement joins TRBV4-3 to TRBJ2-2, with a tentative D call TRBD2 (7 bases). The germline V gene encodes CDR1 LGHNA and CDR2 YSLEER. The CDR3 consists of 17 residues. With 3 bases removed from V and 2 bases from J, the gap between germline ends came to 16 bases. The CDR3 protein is CASSQAGASGNTGELFF. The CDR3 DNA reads TGCGCCAGCAGCCAGGCAGGGGCTAGCGGTAACACCGGGGAGCTGTTTTTT.

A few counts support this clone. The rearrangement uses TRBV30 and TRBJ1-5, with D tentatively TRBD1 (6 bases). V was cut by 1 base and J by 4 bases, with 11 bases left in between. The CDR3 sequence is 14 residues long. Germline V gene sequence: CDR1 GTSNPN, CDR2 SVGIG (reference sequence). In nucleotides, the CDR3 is TGTGCCTGGAGTGCAGGACAGCTTAATCAGCCCCAGCATTTT. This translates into CAWSAGQLNQPQHF.

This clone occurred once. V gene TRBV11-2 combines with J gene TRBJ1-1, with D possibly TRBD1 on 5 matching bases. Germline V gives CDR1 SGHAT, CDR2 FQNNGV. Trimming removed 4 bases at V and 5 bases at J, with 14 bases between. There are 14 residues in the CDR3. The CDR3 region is CASSSGGGWTEAFF. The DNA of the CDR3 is TGTGCCAGCAGCTCCGGGGGGGGGTGGACTGAAGCTTTCTTT.

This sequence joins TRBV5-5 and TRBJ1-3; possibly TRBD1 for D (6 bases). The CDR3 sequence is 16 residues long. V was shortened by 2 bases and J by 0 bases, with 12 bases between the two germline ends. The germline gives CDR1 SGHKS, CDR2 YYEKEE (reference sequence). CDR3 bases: TGTGCCAGCAGCTTTTCGGACAGAAACTCTGGAAACACCATATATTTT. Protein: CASSFSDRNSGNTIYF.

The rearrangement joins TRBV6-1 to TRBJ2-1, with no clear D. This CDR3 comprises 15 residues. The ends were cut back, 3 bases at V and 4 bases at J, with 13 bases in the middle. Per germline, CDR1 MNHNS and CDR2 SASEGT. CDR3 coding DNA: TGTGCCAGCAGTGAGCAAGGTGGGGTTTACAATGAGCAGTTCTTC. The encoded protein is CASSEQGGVYNEQFF.

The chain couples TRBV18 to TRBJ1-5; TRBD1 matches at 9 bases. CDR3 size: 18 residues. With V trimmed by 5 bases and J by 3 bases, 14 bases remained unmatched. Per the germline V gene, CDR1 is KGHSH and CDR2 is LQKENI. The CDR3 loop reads CASSSGGTGIQINQPQHF. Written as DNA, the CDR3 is TGTGCCAGCTCAAGTGGGGGGACAGGGATACAGATCAATCAGCCCCAGCATTTT.

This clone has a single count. The CDR3 here is CAISEPAGGPSRTDTQYF. The CDR3 DNA sequence: TGTGCCATCAGTGAGCCAGCGGGAGGGCCGAGTCGCACAGATACGCAGTATTTT. The chain employs TRBV10-3 and TRBJ2-3, with 10 bases lining up with TRBD2. Germline CDR1 reads ENHRY; CDR2 reads SYGVKD. CDR3 length: 18 residues. The V segment lost 2 bases and the J segment 1 base; nucleotides outside the gene matches: 9.

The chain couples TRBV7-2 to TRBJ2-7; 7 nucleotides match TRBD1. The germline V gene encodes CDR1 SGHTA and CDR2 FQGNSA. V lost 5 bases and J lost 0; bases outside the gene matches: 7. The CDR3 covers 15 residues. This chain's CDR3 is CASSIGQDSSYEQYF. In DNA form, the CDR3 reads TGTGCCAGCAGCATCGGACAGGACAGCTCCTACGAGCAGTACTTC.

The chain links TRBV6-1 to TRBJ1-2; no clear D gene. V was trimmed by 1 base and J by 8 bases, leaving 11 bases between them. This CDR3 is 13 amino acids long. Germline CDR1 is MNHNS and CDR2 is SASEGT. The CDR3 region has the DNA TGTGCCAGCAGTGAAGTAAGGGTATGGGGCTACACCTTC. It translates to CASSEVRVWGYTF.